The rows below give T cell receptor beta chains drawn from one sample of a study of cytomegalovirus exposure and HLA in healthy donors. Measured with immunoSEQ multiplex PCR; TCRdb has only the in-frame clones, and not every one. There are around 150,000 clones in the sample; about 80% occur only once, and 5.1% lies in the top ten. Sequenced input: PBMCs. The receptors were gathered from a male donor in good health and CMV-seronegative. CDR3s include the opening cysteine and the closing phenylalanine or tryptophan. A D gene is named only where the DNA matches it firmly. Clone size is given for some rows only: seen once, a few or many times, or a class if the clone is expanded.

>-|TRBJ1-2|14|TRBV7-8|-
TGTGCCAGCACCGCTCTCTTGGGAGGGAGGAGCTACACCTTC
CASTALLGGRSYTF
>-|TRBJ1-2|14|TRBV5-4|-
TGTGCCAGCAATATCGGGGGTAGAAACTATGGCTACACCTTC
CASNIGGRNYGYTF
>TRBD1|TRBJ1-2|13|TRBV28|-
TGTGCCAGCAGTGAGGGGGCCGGCTATGGCTACACCTTC
CASSEGAGYGYTF
>-|TRBJ2-3|14|TRBV6-1|few
TGTGCCAGCTCCAGTGGGTCCCAGGGAGATACGCAGTATTTT
CASSSGSQGDTQYF
>-|TRBJ2-7|14|TRBV11-1|-
TGTGCCAGCAGCTTACGGCAGGGCGCCCTCGAGCAGTACTTC
CASSLRQGALEQYF
>TRBD2|TRBJ2-2|16|TRBV11-1|-
TGTGCCAGCAGGCCCTATGGAGCGGGGGGTACCGGGGAGCTGTTTTTT
CASRPYGAGGTGELFF
>TRBD1|TRBJ2-7|14|TRBV18|-
TGTGCCAGCTCGCAGGGACAGGCGACCTACGAGCAGTACTTC
CASSQGQATYEQYF
>-|TRBJ1-2|14|TRBV5-4|-
TGTGCCAGCAGCTTGGGAGGGTTCGACGATGGCTACACCTTC
CASSLGGFDDGYTF
>-|TRBJ2-7|15|TRBV27|-
TGTGCCAGCAGTTTCTGGGGAGGGGGTGTCTACGAGCAGTACTTC
CASSFWGGGVYEQYF
>-|TRBJ2-3|15|TRBV7-9|-
TGTGCCAGCAGCCCCTTGACAGGGACTACAGATACGCAGTATTTT
CASSPLTGTTDTQYF
>-|TRBJ2-7|15|TRBV10-3|-
TGTGCCATCGTCCGCCACGGACTATTCTCCTACGAGCAGTACTTC
CAIVRHGLFSYEQYF
>TRBD1|TRBJ1-2|14|TRBV6-6|-
TGTGCCAGCAGGGCGACAGGGAGGAACTATGGCTACACCTTC
CASRATGRNYGYTF
>-|TRBJ2-1|13|TRBV13|few
TGTGCCAGCAGCGCGGACAGTTACAATGAGCAGTTCTTC
CASSADSYNEQFF
>TRBD1|TRBJ1-4|15|TRBV28|-
TGTGCCAGCTGGACAGGACTTGCTGCTAATGAAAAACTGTTTTTT
CASWTGLAANEKLFF
>TRBD2|TRBJ2-1|16|TRBV4-2|-
TGTGCCAGCAGCCAGGAACTAGCGGGGCATTACAATGAGCAGTTCTTC
CASSQELAGHYNEQFF
>-|TRBJ1-6|14|TRBV5-3|few
TGTGCCAGAAGCTTGCGTGGGGAGAATTCACCCCTCCACTTT
CARSLRGENSPLHF
>-|TRBJ2-1|15|TRBV9|-
TGTGCCAGCAGCGTCACGGGGGGCCCCTACAATGAGCAGTTCTTC
CASSVTGGPYNEQFF
>-|TRBJ1-1|15|TRBV4-1|-
TGCGCCAGCAGCTCCCGGGACACCCAGAACACTGAAGCTTTCTTT
CASSSRDTQNTEAFF
>-|TRBJ1-1|13|TRBV19|-
TGTGCCAGTAGTTGGGCAGGGGACACTGAAGCTTTCTTT
CASSWAGDTEAFF
>TRBD1|TRBJ1-5|18|TRBV5-1|-
TGCGCCAGTTTAGGACAGGGGGTCGGAACGGGCTGCAATCAGCCCCAGCATTTT
CASLGQGVGTGCNQPQHF
>-|TRBJ1-1|13|TRBV28|-
TGTGCCAGCCGTCAGGTGACGAACACTGAAGCTTTCTTT
CASRQVTNTEAFF
>TRBD2|TRBJ2-5|16|TRBV19|-
TGTGCCAGTAGTATAGCTGGGCAGACTAGCGGGGAGACCCAGTACTTC
CASSIAGQTSGETQYF
>TRBD1|TRBJ1-5|15|TRBV4-3|-
TGCGCCAGCAGCCGGGACAGATCAAGCAATCAGCCCCAGCATTTT
CASSRDRSSNQPQHF
>TRBD1|TRBJ2-2|16|TRBV5-6|-
TGTGCCAGCAGCTTGTGGGGACAGGCAACCGCCGGGGAGCTGTTTTTT
CASSLWGQATAGELFF
>-|TRBJ1-1|11|TRBV20-1|once
TGCAGTGCCTCGGGAGGGACTGAAGCTTTCTTT
CSASGGTEAFF
>-|TRBJ2-5|16|TRBV2|-
TGTGCCAGCAGTGAAGATTTGGCGGGGGCTGGAGAGACCCAGTACTTC
CASSEDLAGAGETQYF
>-|TRBJ1-1|14|TRBV11-2|few
TGTGCCAGCAATTTCGGGACATCGAACACTGAAGCTTTCTTT
CASNFGTSNTEAFF
>TRBD1|TRBJ1-5|16|TRBV15|-
TGTGCCACCAGCAGGGGGGACAGGGAAGTGTCTCAGCCCCAGCATTTT
CATSRGDREVSQPQHF
>-|TRBJ2-5|11|TRBV20-1|-
TGCAGCGTACTCGTCGAGGAGACCCAGTACTTC
CSVLVEETQYF
>-|TRBJ2-3|17|TRBV19|few
TGTGCCAGTAGTATTGGGCGCGGGACGGGGATTCAGTATACGCAGTATTTT
CASSIGRGTGIQYTQYF
>-|TRBJ1-2|14|TRBV7-2|-
TGTGCCAGCAGCTTAGGTCAGGGTAACTATGGCTACACCTTC
CASSLGQGNYGYTF
>-|TRBJ1-1|13|TRBV7-9|-
TGTGCCAGCAGCTTCGCTGGCAACACTGAAGCTTTCTTT
CASSFAGNTEAFF
>-|TRBJ2-6|16|TRBV9|-
TGTGCCAGCAGCGTCGCAGAGGGGGCTGGGGCCAACGTCCTGACTTTC
CASSVAEGAGANVLTF
>-|TRBJ2-5|14|TRBV2|-
TGTGCCAGCAGTGCTGACTTCGGAACGGGGACCCAGTACTTC
CASSADFGTGTQYF
>TRBD1|TRBJ1-2|17|TRBV9|-
TGTGCCAGCAGCGGTGGAACTATTGGACAGGGAGTCTATGGCTACACCTTC
CASSGGTIGQGVYGYTF